Listed here is a single TCR beta chain. Trimming shortened V by 0 bases and J by 4 bases, and 10 bases separated the two germline ends. CDR3 length: 15 residues. Germline V gene sequence: CDR1 SGHDN, CDR2 FVKESK. Method: immunoSEQ multiplex PCR; TCRdb's copy keeps in-frame clones and lacks some. The data show about 70,000 clones, 86% seen once. These data come from a study of OX40 agonist ivuxolimab in advanced cancers. Study details: The dose of intravenous ivuxolimab that patients received every 2 weeks ranged from 0.01 to 10 mg/kg.

This clonotype was obtained from an adult with an advanced solid tumor such as melanoma, head and neck, liver or kidney cancer. The chain joins TRBV14 to TRBJ1-3; no clear D. The starting material was CD4+ or CD8+ T cells sorted from blood, obtained in a trial of the OX40 agonist ivuxolimab. The CDR3 DNA reads TGTGCCAGCAGCCAAGATGGTGGCAGGGGAAACACCATATATTTT. Translated, it gives CASSQDGGRGNTIYF.